This is a list of T cell receptor beta chains from one sample in a study of T cell repertoires in cytomegalovirus infection. TCRdb used MiXCR to reprocess the reads, holding one entry per CDR3 protein. The sample shows roughly 150,000 distinct CDR3 sequences, around 24% of them seen only once. Sequenced input: PBMCs. The source is a human donor in good health (CMV status not recorded). Some clones in this sample may be carry-over from other donors' samples. Each CDR3 is given with its conserved first and last residue. A D gene is named only where the DNA matches it firmly. For some rows the clone size is stated as once, few or many, or as a class when expanded; others skip it.

j_gene,abundance,v_gene,d_gene,CDR3nt,CDR3aa
TRBJ1-4,-,TRBV28,TRBD1,TGTGCCAGCAGTTTCCTCGGGACAGGAAAAGGGGAAAAACTGTTTTTT,CASSFLGTGKGEKLFF
TRBJ2-7,few,TRBV7-2,TRBD2,TGTGCCAGCAGCCGCGGGAGGTCCTCCTACGAGCAGTACTTC,CASSRGRSSYEQYF
TRBJ2-5,-,TRBV7-9,-,TGTGCCAGCAGCTTCCTACAGGGTGGGGAGACCCAGTACTTC,CASSFLQGGETQYF
TRBJ2-5,few,TRBV15,-,TGTGCCACCAGCAGGTCAATGGGGACCCAGTACTTC,CATSRSMGTQYF
TRBJ2-5,-,TRBV28,-,TGTGCCAGCAGTTTTTTAGGGGGTGCACGCGAGACCCAGTACTTC,CASSFLGGARETQYF
TRBJ2-7,few,TRBV9,TRBD1,TGTGCCAGCAGCGCCCGGGACAGGGGGCTCAACGAGCAGTACTTC,CASSARDRGLNEQYF
TRBJ2-1,-,TRBV20-1,-,TGCAGTGCTAGGGGAGGGGGGATCAATGAGCAGTTCTTC,CSARGGGINEQFF
TRBJ1-4,few,TRBV7-6,-,TGTGCCAGCAGCTTAGACCGTGGCGATGAAAAACTGTTTTTT,CASSLDRGDEKLFF
TRBJ2-7,many,TRBV7-9,-,TGTGCCAGCAGCCGAGACGGGGACTCCTACGAGCAGTACTTC,CASSRDGDSYEQYF
TRBJ1-1,-,TRBV15,-,TGTGCCACCAGCATAGATTTGGGGGGTGAAGCTTTCTTT,CATSIDLGGEAFF
TRBJ2-1,many,TRBV5-1,TRBD2,TGCGCCAGCAAACCGAGCGGGGGCTCCTACAATGAGCAGTTCTTC,CASKPSGGSYNEQFF
TRBJ2-1,few,TRBV6-4,TRBD2,TGTGCCAGCCCTGGGCCCCTAGCGGGGGCCTACAATGAGCAGTTCTTC,CASPGPLAGAYNEQFF
TRBJ1-2,-,TRBV20-1,-,TGCAGTGCTAGCGAGGGGATTAATTCTGGCTACACCTTC,CSASEGINSGYTF
TRBJ2-3,once,TRBV13,TRBD2,TGTGCCAGCAGCGGTAGCGGGACCTTAACGGCCACAGATACGCAGTATTTT,CASSGSGTLTATDTQYF
TRBJ1-2,-,TRBV7-8,TRBD1,TGTGCCAGCAGCTTAGCCAGCCCGGGGACAGGGAGCGGCTACACCTTC,CASSLASPGTGSGYTF
TRBJ1-3,-,TRBV9,-,TGTGCCAGCAGCGCTCCGGCGGCCTCTGGAAACACCATATATTTT,CASSAPAASGNTIYF
TRBJ1-1,few,TRBV27,-,TGTGCCAGTCGGGGTGAGGGGTACACTGAAGCTTTCTTT,CASRGEGYTEAFF
TRBJ2-7,few,TRBV10-3,-,TGTGCCATCAGTGACCGGGCCGCCTACGAGCAGTACTTC,CAISDRAAYEQYF
TRBJ2-7,-,TRBV12-3/TRBV12-4,TRBD1,TGTGCCAGCGGATCCGGGACAGCCCTCCACCAGCAGTACTTC,CASGSGTALHQQYF
TRBJ1-1,many,TRBV14,-,TGTGCCAGCAGCCAAGATATCGGCCCCGGTGTTGAAGCTTTCTTT,CASSQDIGPGVEAFF
TRBJ1-1,-,TRBV10-3,TRBD1,TGTGCCGTTGCAGGGGGCACTGAAGCTTTCTTT,CAVAGGTEAFF
TRBJ2-1,many,TRBV7-9,-,TGTGCCAGCAGCTTAGCGCTACAGAGTCCACCACCGGAGCAGTTCTTC,CASSLALQSPPPEQFF
TRBJ1-2,-,TRBV2,TRBD1,TGTGCCAACGGACAGGGCCATGGCTACACCTTC,CANGQGHGYTF
TRBJ2-2,-,TRBV7-6,-,TGTGCCAGCAGGATGACAGACGCGAACACCGGGGAGCTGTTTTTT,CASRMTDANTGELFF
TRBJ1-4,-,TRBV6-1,-,TGTGCCACAAGACGCGAACCTAATGAAAAACTGTTTTTT,CATRREPNEKLFF
TRBJ2-7,few,TRBV5-5,TRBD1,TGTGCCAGCAGCTTACAGGGGACCGCTGCTTCCTACGAGCAGTACTTC,CASSLQGTAASYEQYF
TRBJ2-1,-,TRBV5-1,TRBD2,TGCGCCAGCAGCGAAGCGGGAGGGCCCTACAATGAGCAGTTCTTC,CASSEAGGPYNEQFF
TRBJ2-7,-,TRBV2,TRBD2,TGTGCCAGCAGACTAGCGGGAGTTGGTACCTACGAGCAGTACTTC,CASRLAGVGTYEQYF
TRBJ2-4,few,TRBV7-2,TRBD2,TGTGCCAGCAGCACCATAGCGGGAGAGGGCAAAAACATTCAGTACTTC,CASSTIAGEGKNIQYF
TRBJ2-5,-,TRBV2,TRBD1,TGTGCCAGCAGGGGGACAGGTTTGCGAGAGACCCAGTACTTC,CASRGTGLRETQYF
TRBJ2-2,-,TRBV7-2,-,TGTGCCAGCAGCTTAGGCCCCGGGGAAGGGGAGCTGTTTTTT,CASSLGPGEGELFF
TRBJ2-6,-,TRBV7-9,-,TGTGCCAGCAGCTTAGGTCGGGGAACCACTGGGGCCAACGTCCTGACTTTC,CASSLGRGTTGANVLTF
TRBJ1-4,many,TRBV7-2,-,TGTGCCAGCAGCCCCTCCTTGGTTGCAACTAATGAAAAACTGTTTTTT,CASSPSLVATNEKLFF
TRBJ2-5,-,TRBV29-1,TRBD1,TGCAGCGTTGAATATTACGACAGGGGGCGGCAAGAGACCCAGTACTTC,CSVEYYDRGRQETQYF
TRBJ2-5,few,TRBV28,-,TGTGCCAGCAGTTTGGGTACAGGGAACGAGGAGACCCAGTACTTC,CASSLGTGNEETQYF
TRBJ2-3,-,TRBV2,TRBD1,TGTGCCAGCAGAGGTCCCGGACAGGGATTCACAGATACGCAGTATTTT,CASRGPGQGFTDTQYF
TRBJ2-3,few,TRBV20-1,-,TGCAGTGCTAGTGCCGTAGGGTTAAGCACAGATACGCAGTATTTT,CSASAVGLSTDTQYF
TRBJ1-5,-,TRBV28,-,TGTGCCAGCAGTTTAGGGGTCGAGTGGACTAGCAATCAGCCCCAGCATTTT,CASSLGVEWTSNQPQHF
TRBJ2-2,-,TRBV7-9,-,TGTGCCAGCAGCTTAGCGCTGGGGACAGGGGGACTAGCGGTGAACACCGGGGAGCTGTTTTTT,CASSLALGTGGLAVNTGELFF
TRBJ1-1,few,TRBV5-1,-,TGCGCCAGCAGCAGTACTGCAGGGTCCACTGAAGCTTTCTTT,CASSSTAGSTEAFF
TRBJ2-2,many,TRBV7-8,-,TGTGCCAGCAGTACACCGACCGGGGAGCTGTTTTTT,CASSTPTGELFF
TRBJ2-2,many,TRBV7-8,TRBD2,TGTGCCAGCAGCTTAAGGGTAGCGGGGGGGAACACCGGGGAGCTGTTTTTT,CASSLRVAGGNTGELFF
TRBJ2-5,-,TRBV9,TRBD2,TGTGCCAGCAGCGTAGGCGGGAGTGGGGTGACCCAGTACTTC,CASSVGGSGVTQYF
TRBJ2-7,medium-sized,TRBV7-3,TRBD2,TGTGCCAGCAGCTCCTCTGGACTAGCGGGGGTGTCCGAGCAGTACTTC,CASSSSGLAGVSEQYF
TRBJ2-1,-,TRBV4-1,-,TGCGCCAGCAGCCCAAAACTAGCTCATGAGCAGTTCTTC,CASSPKLAHEQFF
TRBJ1-6,-,TRBV9,-,TGTGCCAGCAGCGTAGGACAGGATAATTCACCCCTCCACTTT,CASSVGQDNSPLHF
TRBJ2-2,many,TRBV30,-,TGTGCCTGGAGGCGGAGTTTGGCCGGGGAGCTGTTTTTT,CAWRRSLAGELFF
TRBJ2-7,few,TRBV29-1,TRBD1,TGCAGCGCGACTAAGGGGACAGGGGGAGGCGAGCAGTACTTC,CSATKGTGGGEQYF
TRBJ2-1,-,TRBV6-1,TRBD2,TGTGCCAGCACAAGCGGGAGAGCCCCCTACAATGAGCAGTTCTTC,CASTSGRAPYNEQFF
TRBJ2-5,few,TRBV6-1,TRBD2,TGTGCCAGCAGTGAAGTCGGGGGGGACCAAGAGACCCAGTACTTC,CASSEVGGDQETQYF
TRBJ2-3,many,TRBV4-3,-,TGCGCCAGCAGCCAAGTCGACTCCACAGATACGCAGTATTTT,CASSQVDSTDTQYF
TRBJ1-2,-,TRBV7-4,-,TGTGCCAGCAGCTTCCCCGACAGAATCTATGGCTACACCTTC,CASSFPDRIYGYTF
TRBJ2-7,-,TRBV5-1,TRBD1,TGCGCCAGCAGCCCCCGGGGACAGGGTAAGCAGTACTTC,CASSPRGQGKQYF
TRBJ2-7,many,TRBV7-6,-,TGTGCCAGCAGCTTGAGGGGGGGCCCCTCCTACGAGCAGTACTTC,CASSLRGGPSYEQYF
TRBJ1-3,few,TRBV30,TRBD1,TGTGCCTGGAGTGGGCCCGGGACAGGGGTGGTCAACACCATATATTTT,CAWSGPGTGVVNTIYF
TRBJ2-3,-,TRBV12-3/TRBV12-4,-,TGTGCCAGCAGCCCCTTCACAGATACGCAGTATTTT,CASSPFTDTQYF
TRBJ1-5,many,TRBV28,-,TGTGCCAGCAGTTCCGGGGGGGTACAGGGCAATCAGCCCCAGCATTTT,CASSSGGVQGNQPQHF
TRBJ2-7,few,TRBV28,-,TGTGCCAGTTCCACCGGGGACCCCTACGAGCAGTACTTC,CASSTGDPYEQYF